This T cell receptor (beta chain) was sequenced during a study of CD8+ T cells in alopecia areata. Study overall: The drug, tofacitinib, lasted 6 to 18 months, followed by 6 months off drug.

Treatment given: oral pan-JAK inhibitor, 5-10 mg twice daily. Sampling of alopecia areata patients yielded lesional scalp punch biopsies as well as peripheral blood. The CDR3 is 16 residues long. Germline CDR1 LGHNA, CDR2 YSLEER. V shed 2 bases and J shed 1 base, with 12 bases lying between them. This clone was detected only a few times. Extraction and reverse transcription of RNA yielded cDNA as the sequencing template. The method was immunoSEQ multiplex PCR; TCRdb's version includes in-frame clones alone and lacks a portion of them. The table shows 90,000 to 150,000 clones, with about 50% occurring only once.

The clonotype originates from a human donor with alopecia areata. The chain is built from TRBV4-3 and TRBJ2-1; D is possibly TRBD2 (7 bases). The material sequenced was CD4+ T cells sorted from blood, taken at week 4, from a patient treated with tofacitinib. CDR3 nucleotide sequence: TGCGCCAGCAGCCAATTGGGGGGGGCATCCTACAATGAGCAGTTCTTC. It specifies CASSQLGGASYNEQFF.